The sequence of this TCR beta chain was determined in a study of cytomegalovirus exposure and HLA in healthy donors. PCR used 60 Vbeta primers and 13 Jbeta primers. Libraries were prepared by immunoSEQ multiplex PCR; TCRdb keeps only in-frame clonotypes and omits some of them. The table shows over 100,000 clones, with approximately 77% occurring only once. As regards this clone: Antigen specificity is unknown.

General study findings and limits: For most TCR beta V segments, an earlier analysis put the productive rate at about 90% or about 30% of the time. The classifier was said to identify cytomegalovirus status with high specificity and sensitivity.

This TCR was sampled from a middle-aged woman in good health and CMV-seronegative. What was sequenced was PBMCs.

The CDR3 reads CARSLTGSRETQYF. As DNA, the CDR3 is TGTGCCAGAAGCTTAACGGGGAGTCGGGAGACCCAGTACTTC. The chain recombines TRBV7-5 with TRBJ2-5; the table calls TRBD2, which could not be checked here. TRBV7-5 is a recognized pseudogene. This CDR3 comprises 14 residues.